The 17 T cell receptor beta chains presented below share a single source sample, sequenced in a study of cytomegalovirus exposure and HLA in healthy donors. The PCR was carried out with 60 Vbeta primers and 13 Jbeta primers. Repertoires were generated with immunoSEQ multiplex PCR, while TCRdb's copy carries only in-frame clones and drops some. The sample includes 90,000 to 100,000 clones, roughly three quarters of them seen just once. The specimen sequenced was PBMCs. Receptors were obtained from a female donor in good health and CMV-seronegative.

This rearrangement joins TRBV6-1 to TRBJ2-3, with 11 bases matching TRBD2. The V gene end was trimmed by 6 bases and the J gene end by 2 bases; junction bases not matched to a gene: 4. Germline values: CDR1 MNHNS, CDR2 SASEGT. This CDR3 is 15 amino acids long. The CDR3 DNA is TGTGCCAGCAGAGGACTAGCGGGTTTCACAGATACGCAGTATTTT. Translated, it gives CASRGLAGFTDTQYF.

The chain carries TRBV6-6 and TRBJ1-3; D perhaps matches TRBD1 (5 bases). Germline V gene data show CDR1 as MNHNY and CDR2 as SVGAGI (reference sequence). Trimming took off 5 bases at V and 0 bases at J, with 8 bases between the two ends. This CDR3 is 14 amino acids long. This CDR3 reads CASSGGTSGNTIYF. The CDR3 nucleotides are TGTGCCAGCAGTGGGGGGACCTCTGGAAACACCATATATTTT.

This clone came up a few times. An end of the junction differs from the germline gene, which may be a read error. This chain uses TRBV7-7 with TRBJ2-2; 8 bases map to TRBD2. From germline, CDR1 is SSHAT and CDR2 FNYEAQ (reference sequence). This CDR3 has 17 residues. CDR3 nucleotides: TGTGCTAGCAGCTTAAACTCAGCGGGAGCGGACGCCGGGGAGCTGTTTTTT. This gives the protein CASSLNSAGADAGELFF.

This chain connects TRBV28 to TRBJ2-7, with 9 bases matching TRBD2. With 6 bases clipped from V and 3 bases from J, the junction kept 3 bases outside the gene matches. Germline V gives CDR1 MDHEN, CDR2 SYDVKM. The CDR3 is 13 residues long. The DNA for the CDR3 is TGTGCCAGCAGGACTAGCGGACACTACGAGCAGTACTTC. The encoded protein is CASRTSGHYEQYF.

This clone showed up just a few times. This chain uses TRBV6-5 with TRBJ1-5; weak D call: TRBD1 (6 bases). Trimming took off 2 bases at V and 4 bases at J, with 12 bases between the two ends. Germline-derived CDR1 and CDR2 are MNHEY and SVGAGI. This CDR3 comprises 15 residues. The CDR3 protein is CASSYGGDGNQPQHF. DNA for the CDR3: TGTGCCAGCAGTTACGGGGGCGACGGGAATCAGCCCCAGCATTTT.

The chain carries TRBV6-6 and TRBJ1-1; 8 nucleotides agree with TRBD1. Germline CDR1 MNHNY, CDR2 SVGAGI (reference sequence). The CDR3 contains 16 residues. With 6 bases clipped from V and 1 base from J, the junction kept 10 bases outside the gene matches. The CDR3 here is CASRATGGASNTEAFF. CDR3 nucleotide sequence: TGTGCCAGCAGGGCAACAGGGGGTGCGTCGAACACTGAAGCTTTCTTT.

The chain combines TRBV30 with TRBJ2-7, with a weak D call TRBD2 (5 bases). The germline CDR1 and CDR2 sequences are GTSNPN and SVGIG (reference sequence). The V end lost 2 bases, the J end lost 5 bases, and 10 bases lay between the germline ends. The CDR3 length is 12 residues. The CDR3 reads CAWSSGPNEQYF. The CDR3 DNA is TGTGCCTGGAGTAGCGGTCCTAACGAGCAGTACTTC.

This clone was seen only once. The rearrangement uses TRBV30 and TRBJ1-4; the D is unclear. The V gene's germline CDR1 is GTSNPN and CDR2 SVGIG (reference sequence). The CDR3 spans 14 residues. Trimming cost V 0 bases and J 0 bases, with 5 bases left between them. The CDR3 DNA is TGTGCCTGGAGTGTATCTGCAACTAATGAAAAACTGTTTTTT. As protein: CAWSVSATNEKLFF.

The chain couples TRBV27 to TRBJ1-3, with D tentatively TRBD1 (6 bases). From germline, CDR1 is MNHEY and CDR2 SMNVEV (reference sequence). Trimming left V 8 bases short and J 0 bases short, with 23 bases between. The CDR3 runs to 18 residues. The CDR3 DNA follows: TGTGCCAGCTCCCCCTTGACCCAACAGGGACCCTCTGGAAACACCATATATTTT. Encoded protein: CASSPLTQQGPSGNTIYF.

The genes are TRBV6-5 and TRBJ1-6; no clear D gene. This CDR3 comprises 16 residues. Looked up from germline, CDR1 is MNHEY and CDR2 is SVGAGI. Between the trimmed V and J ends, which lost 2 bases and 7 bases, there was a span of 15 bases. The CDR3 bases are TGTGCCAGCAGTTACACTAAGAGGGCTCGGAATTCACCCCTCCACTTT. It encodes CASSYTKRARNSPLHF.

The V call is TRBV28, the J call TRBJ1-2; 7 nucleotides match TRBD1. V shed 6 bases and J 0 bases; nucleotides not matched to a gene: 10. The germline gives CDR1 MDHEN, CDR2 SYDVKM. The CDR3 contains 16 residues. CDR3 loop: CASSLPGGTANYGYTF. The CDR3 coding sequence is TGTGCCAGCAGCCTGCCTGGGGGGACAGCTAACTATGGCTACACCTTC.

This sequence joins TRBV11-1 and TRBJ1-2; no clear D. The CDR3 sequence is 12 residues long. Germline lookup yields CDR1 SGHAT and CDR2 FQDESV (reference sequence). Between the trimmed V and J ends, which lost 5 bases and 7 bases, there was a span of 11 bases. The CDR3, as DNA: TGTGCCAGCAGCCGGTCCGGGTCTGGCTACACCTTC. Protein sequence: CASSRSGSGYTF. Variable domain in full (rest from reference TRBV11-1 and TRBJ1-2): EAEVAQSPRYKITEKSQAVAFWCDPISGHATLYWYRQILGQGPELLVQFQDESVVDDSQLPKDRFSAERLKGVDSTLKIQPAELGDSAMYLCASSRSGSGYTFGSGTRLTVV.

This chain joins TRBV6-1 and TRBJ2-2; 8 bases fit TRBD2. With 7 bases clipped from V and 0 bases from J, the junction kept 4 bases outside the gene matches. The CDR3 consists of 15 residues. Germline CDR1 MNHNS, CDR2 SASEGT. The CDR3 bases are TGTGCCAGCACCCGGGGACTAGCGAACACCGGGGAGCTGTTTTTT. It is translated as CASTRGLANTGELFF.

The V gene is TRBV30, the J gene TRBJ2-3, with 13 bases that match TRBD2. Germline V gene data show CDR1 as GTSNPN and CDR2 as SVGIG (reference sequence). The CDR3 contains 16 residues. With V trimmed by 4 bases and J by 0 bases, 4 bases remained unmatched. CDR3 in DNA: TGTGCCTGGAAGACTAGCGGGGGGCCGAGCACAGATACGCAGTATTTT. It is translated as CAWKTSGGPSTDTQYF.

A few counts support this clone. The chain links TRBV5-1 to TRBJ1-2, with 9 bases that match TRBD1. CDR3 size: 16 residues. The V gene's germline CDR1 is SGHRS and CDR2 YFSETQ. Trimming cost V 0 bases and J 4 bases; bases outside gene matches: 7. CDR3 bases: TGCGCCAGCAGCTTGGACATGGGACAGGGCCCCTATGGCTACACCTTC. Translated: CASSLDMGQGPYGYTF. Combining the CDR3 with reference TRBV5-1 and TRBJ1-2 gives the whole variable domain KAGVTQTPRYLIKTRGQQVTLSCSPISGHRSVSWYQQTPGQGLQFLFEYFSETQRNKGNFPGRFSGRQFSNSRSEMNVSTLELGDSALYLCASSLDMGQGPYGYTFGSGTRLTVV.

The count of this clone is one. The chain has TRBV6-1 and TRBJ1-2, with D tentatively TRBD1 (6 bases). The CDR3 covers 13 residues. Trimming pared 4 bases from V and 2 bases from J, leaving 8 bases between. Germline V gene data show CDR1 as MNHNS and CDR2 as SASEGT. CDR3: CASSAGQNYGYTF. The CDR3 DNA is TGTGCCAGCAGTGCCGGACAGAACTATGGCTACACCTTC.

V usage is TRBV9 and J usage is TRBJ2-7; 13 bases are shared with TRBD2. Trimming cost V 3 bases and J 5 bases; bases outside gene matches: 8. The CDR3 has 16 amino acids. Germline values: CDR1 SGDLS, CDR2 YYNGEE. This chain's CDR3 is CASSAEGTSGADEQYF. For the CDR3, the DNA is TGTGCCAGCAGCGCCGAGGGGACTAGCGGGGCCGACGAGCAGTACTTC.